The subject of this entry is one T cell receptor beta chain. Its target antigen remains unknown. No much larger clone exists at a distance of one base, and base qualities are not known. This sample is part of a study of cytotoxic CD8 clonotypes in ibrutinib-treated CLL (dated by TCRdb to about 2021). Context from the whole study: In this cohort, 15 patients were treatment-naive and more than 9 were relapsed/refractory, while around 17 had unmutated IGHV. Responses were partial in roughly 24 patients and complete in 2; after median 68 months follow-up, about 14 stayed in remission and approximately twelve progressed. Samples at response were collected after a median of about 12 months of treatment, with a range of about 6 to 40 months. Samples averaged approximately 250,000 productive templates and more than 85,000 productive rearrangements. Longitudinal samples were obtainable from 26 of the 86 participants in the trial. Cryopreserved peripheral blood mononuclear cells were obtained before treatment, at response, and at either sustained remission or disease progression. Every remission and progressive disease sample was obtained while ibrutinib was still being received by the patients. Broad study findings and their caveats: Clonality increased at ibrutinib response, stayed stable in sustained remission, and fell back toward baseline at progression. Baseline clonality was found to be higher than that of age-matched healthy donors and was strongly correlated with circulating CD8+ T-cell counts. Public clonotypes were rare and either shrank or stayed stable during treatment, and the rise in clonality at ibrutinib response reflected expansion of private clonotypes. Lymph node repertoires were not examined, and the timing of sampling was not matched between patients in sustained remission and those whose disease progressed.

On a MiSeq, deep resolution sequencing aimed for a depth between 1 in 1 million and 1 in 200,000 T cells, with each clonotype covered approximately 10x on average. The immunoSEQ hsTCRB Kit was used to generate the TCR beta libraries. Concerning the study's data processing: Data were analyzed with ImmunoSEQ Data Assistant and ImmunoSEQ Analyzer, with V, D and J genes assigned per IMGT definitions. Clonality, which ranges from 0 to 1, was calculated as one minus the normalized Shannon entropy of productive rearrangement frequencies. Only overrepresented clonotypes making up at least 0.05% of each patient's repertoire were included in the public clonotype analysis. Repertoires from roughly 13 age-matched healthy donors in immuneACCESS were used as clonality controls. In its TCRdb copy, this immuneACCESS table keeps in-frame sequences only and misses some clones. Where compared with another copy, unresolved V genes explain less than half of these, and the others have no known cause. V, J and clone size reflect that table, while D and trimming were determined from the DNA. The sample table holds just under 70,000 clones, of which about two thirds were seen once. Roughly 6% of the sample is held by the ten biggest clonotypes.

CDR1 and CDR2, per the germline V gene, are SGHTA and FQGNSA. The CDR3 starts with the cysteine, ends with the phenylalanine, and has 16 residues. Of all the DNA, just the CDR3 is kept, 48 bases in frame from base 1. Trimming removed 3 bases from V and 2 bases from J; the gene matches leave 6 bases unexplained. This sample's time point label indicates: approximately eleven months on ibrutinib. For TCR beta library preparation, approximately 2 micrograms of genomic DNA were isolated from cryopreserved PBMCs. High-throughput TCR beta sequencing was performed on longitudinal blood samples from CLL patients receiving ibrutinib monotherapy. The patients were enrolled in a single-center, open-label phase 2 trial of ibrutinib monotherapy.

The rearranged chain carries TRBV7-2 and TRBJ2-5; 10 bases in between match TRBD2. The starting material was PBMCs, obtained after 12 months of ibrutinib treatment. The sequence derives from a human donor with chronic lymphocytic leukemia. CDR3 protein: CASSFLAGGYQETQYF. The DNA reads TGTGCCAGCAGCTTCTTAGCGGGGGGCTATCAAGAGACCCAGTACTTC.